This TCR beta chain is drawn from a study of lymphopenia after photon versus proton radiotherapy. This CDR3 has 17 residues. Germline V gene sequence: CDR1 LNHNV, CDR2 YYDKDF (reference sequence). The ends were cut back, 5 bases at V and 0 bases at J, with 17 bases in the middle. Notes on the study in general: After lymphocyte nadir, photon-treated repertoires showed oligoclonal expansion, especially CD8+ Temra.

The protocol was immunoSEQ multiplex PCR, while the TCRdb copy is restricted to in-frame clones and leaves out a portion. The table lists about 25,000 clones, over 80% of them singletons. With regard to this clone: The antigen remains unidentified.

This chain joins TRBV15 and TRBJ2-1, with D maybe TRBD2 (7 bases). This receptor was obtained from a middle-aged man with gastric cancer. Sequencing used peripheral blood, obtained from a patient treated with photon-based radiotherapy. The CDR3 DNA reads TGTGCCACCAGCGGCCGAGGGCGGGGGCCCTCCTACAATGAGCAGTTCTTC. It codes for CATSGRGRGPSYNEQFF.